This T cell receptor (beta chain) was sequenced during a study of liver allograft versus peripheral blood T cells. Turning to the study itself: What was compared were the T cell receptor repertoires in transplanted livers and those in the peripheral blood of recipients.

CDR1 is SGHDT and CDR2 is YYEEEE in the germline V gene. Deletions cut 0 bases from V and 0 bases from J, with 6 bases between. The CDR3 spans 14 residues. By share, this clonotype ranks as medium-sized. Each CDR3 protein is one row after TCRdb ran MiXCR on the reads. The sample shows 3,500 to 4,000 distinct CDR3 sequences, about 22% of them seen only once. The rearrangement joins TRBV5-6 to TRBJ1-2, with D tentatively TRBD1 (6 bases). The TCR originated in a human patient who had a liver transplant. These T cells may partly come from the graft donor. The CDR3 DNA is TGTGCCAGCAGCTTGGGACAGGCTAACTATGGCTACACCTTC. Translated, it gives CASSLGQANYGYTF.